The 14 T cell receptor beta chains given below trace back to one sample, sequenced in a study of cytomegalovirus exposure and HLA in healthy donors. A multiplex PCR was run with 60 Vbeta primers and 13 Jbeta primers. This table comes from immunoSEQ multiplex PCR, and its TCRdb copy is limited to in-frame clones, with some not included. The repertoire includes about 120,000 clones, around 76% of them detected once, and about 29% sits in the top ten. Source material: PBMCs. The source is a man in his 60s in good health and CMV-seropositive.

The V call is TRBV9, the J call TRBJ2-1; 12 bases line up with TRBD2. J gave up 9 bases and V 4 bases, and 14 bases lay outside the gene matches. Germline loops: CDR1 SGDLS, CDR2 YYNGEE. CDR3 length: 17 amino acids. In nucleotides, the CDR3 is TGTGCCAGCAGCCCCCGTTGGTCTAGCGGGGGGGCGTTTGAGCAGTTCTTC. Its protein product is CASSPRWSSGGAFEQFF.

This clone came up once. The chain combines TRBV5-1 with TRBJ2-7, with D maybe TRBD1 (5 bases). The CDR3 has 12 residues. Germline CDR1 and CDR2: SGHRS and YFSETQ. V lost 0 bases and J lost 5, with 6 bases in between. The CDR3 DNA reads TGCGCCAGCAGCTTGGAAGGGGACGAGCAGTACTTC. It translates to CASSLEGDEQYF.

The chain uses TRBV5-4 and TRBJ2-2, with 8 bases lining up with TRBD1. The J segment lost 6 bases and the V segment lost 1 base, leaving 8 bases of the junction unmatched. The CDR3 runs 16 residues. Germline assignment: CDR1 SGHNT and CDR2 YYREEE (reference sequence). The CDR3 reads CASSLRDRRLPGELFF. The CDR3 nucleotides are TGTGCCAGCAGCTTGAGGGACAGGCGGCTTCCCGGGGAGCTGTTTTTT.

The rearrangement joins TRBV5-1 to TRBJ2-7; 7 bases line up with TRBD2. Trimming cost V 4 bases and J 2 bases; bases outside gene matches: 9. The CDR3 runs 15 residues. From germline, CDR1 is SGHRS and CDR2 YFSETQ. The CDR3 region has the DNA TGCGCCAGCAGCCCAGCGGGGAAAGCGGCCTACGAGCAGTACTTC. This codes for CASSPAGKAAYEQYF.

A remark on this clone: The junction and the germline gene differ at one end; a read error may be behind it. V and J are TRBV7-9 and TRBJ2-5; TRBD2 aligns across 12 bases. Per germline, CDR1 SEHNR and CDR2 FQNEAQ (reference sequence). The CDR3 is 17 residues long. CDR3: CSSSLSLTSGGRETQYF. The CDR3 nucleotides are TGTTCCAGCAGCCTCTCCCTGACTAGCGGGGGTAGAGAGACCCAGTACTTC.

V usage is TRBV5-1 and J usage is TRBJ2-1, with 8 bases that match TRBD1. The germline V gene has CDR1 SGHRS and CDR2 YFSETQ. The V and J ends lost 4 bases and 7 bases, in that order; junction bases with no gene match: 7. The CDR3 has 14 residues. CDR3 DNA: TGCGCCAGCAGCCGTGATCAGGGGGCGAATGAGCAGTTCTTC. This encodes CASSRDQGANEQFF.

V and J are TRBV14 and TRBJ1-1, with D unresolved. Per germline, CDR1 SGHDN and CDR2 FVKESK. V lost 4 bases, J lost 6 bases, and 12 bases lay in between. This CDR3 region has 13 residues. The CDR3 loop reads CASSPLDSAEAFF. In nucleotides, the CDR3 is TGTGCCAGCAGCCCTTTAGATAGCGCTGAAGCTTTCTTT.

The chain employs TRBV4-1 and TRBJ1-5; possible D gene TRBD1, 6 bases. The CDR3 is 16 amino acids. V lost 4 bases, J lost 1 base, and 14 bases lay in between. Looked up from germline, CDR1 is MGHRA and CDR2 is YSYEKL. The CDR3: CASSPRAQGSNQPQHF. The CDR3 DNA is TGCGCCAGCAGCCCTAGAGCACAGGGAAGCAATCAGCCCCAGCATTTT.

The V and J genes are TRBV4-1 and TRBJ2-6; a weak D match, TRBD1 (6 bases). CDR1 and CDR2 from the germline V gene are MGHRA and YSYEKL. This CDR3 region has 18 residues. Trimming pared 4 bases from V and 0 bases from J, leaving 16 bases between. The chain's CDR3 is CASSLYPTGSSGANVLTF. In DNA, the CDR3 is TGCGCCAGCAGCCTCTACCCGACAGGTAGCTCTGGGGCCAACGTCCTGACTTTC.

The chain combines TRBV9 with TRBJ2-7; 7 bases are shared with TRBD1. V was pared by 4 bases and J by 0 bases, with 4 bases of the junction left unmatched. Germline CDR1 and CDR2: SGDLS and YYNGEE. The CDR3 runs 14 residues. The CDR3 loop reads CASSYGQDSYEQYF. DNA of the CDR3: TGTGCCAGCAGCTACGGACAGGACTCCTACGAGCAGTACTTC.

The rearrangement joins TRBV5-1 to TRBJ2-2; 9 positions agree with TRBD2. Trimming cost V 6 bases and J 1 base; bases outside gene matches: 1. The germline V gene has CDR1 SGHRS and CDR2 YFSETQ. The CDR3 covers 14 residues. CDR3 amino acids: CASTAGGNTGELFF. The DNA for the CDR3 is TGCGCCAGCACAGCGGGGGGGAACACCGGGGAGCTGTTTTTT.

The chain joins TRBV2 to TRBJ1-2; TRBD1 aligns across 7 bases. The J segment lost 6 bases and the V segment lost 5 bases, leaving 9 bases of the junction unmatched. The length of the CDR3 is 14 residues. Germline values: CDR1 SNHLY, CDR2 FYNNEI. The CDR3 spells CASSNFRDSDGYTF. DNA of the CDR3: TGTGCCAGCAGTAATTTTAGGGACAGCGATGGCTACACCTTC.

CDR3 residues: CASSFSQGPYGYTF. Here the CDR3 DNA reads TGTGCCAGCAGCTTCTCCCAGGGGCCCTATGGCTACACCTTC. V usage is TRBV11-2 and J usage is TRBJ1-2; TRBD1 is a possible D gene (6 bases). Germline-derived CDR1 and CDR2 are SGHAT and FQNNGV. The CDR3 consists of 14 residues. The V and J ends lost 3 bases and 4 bases respectively, with 12 bases between them.

The gene calls are TRBV2 and TRBJ1-1; tentative D call: TRBD1 (6 bases). Trimming left V 4 bases short and J 1 base short, with 13 bases between. Germline CDR1 and CDR2: SNHLY and FYNNEI. This CDR3 region has 15 residues. CDR3 sequence: CASSARDTQNTEAFF. The CDR3 region has the DNA TGTGCCAGCAGTGCCCGGGACACCCAGAACACTGAAGCTTTCTTT.